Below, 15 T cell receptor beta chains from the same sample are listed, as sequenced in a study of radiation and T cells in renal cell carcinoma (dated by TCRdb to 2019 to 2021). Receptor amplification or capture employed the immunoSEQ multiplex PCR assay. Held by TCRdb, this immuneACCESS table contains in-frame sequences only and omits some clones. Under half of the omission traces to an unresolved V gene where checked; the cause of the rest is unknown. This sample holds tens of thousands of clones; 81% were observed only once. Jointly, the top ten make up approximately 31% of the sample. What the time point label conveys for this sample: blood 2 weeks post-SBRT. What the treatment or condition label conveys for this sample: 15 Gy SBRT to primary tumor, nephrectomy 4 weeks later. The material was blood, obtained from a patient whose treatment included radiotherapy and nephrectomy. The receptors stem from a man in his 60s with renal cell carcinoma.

CDR3 DNA: TGTGCCTGGAGTGTTGGACAGAAATACAATGAGCAGTTCTTC. Amino acid sequence: CAWSVGQKYNEQFF. The chain combines TRBV30 with TRBJ2-1; TRBD1 might be the D (6 bases). The CDR3 totals 14 residues. Per the germline V gene, CDR1 is GTSNPN and CDR2 is SVGIG (reference sequence). The V gene lost 0 bases and the J gene lost 4 bases, with 10 bases spanning the gap.

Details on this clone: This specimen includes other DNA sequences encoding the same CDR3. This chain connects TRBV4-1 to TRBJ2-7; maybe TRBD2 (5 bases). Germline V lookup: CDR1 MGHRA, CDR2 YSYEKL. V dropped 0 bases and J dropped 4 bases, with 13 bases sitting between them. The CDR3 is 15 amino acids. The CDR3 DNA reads TGCGCCAGCAGCCAAGATCCCAGCGGTCCATACGAGCAGTACTTC. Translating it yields CASSQDPSGPYEQYF.

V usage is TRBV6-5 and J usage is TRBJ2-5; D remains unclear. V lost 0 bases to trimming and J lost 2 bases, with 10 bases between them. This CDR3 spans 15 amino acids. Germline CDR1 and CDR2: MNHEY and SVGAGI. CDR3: CASSYSTRVQETQYF. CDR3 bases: TGTGCCAGCAGTTACTCGACACGGGTTCAAGAGACCCAGTACTTC.

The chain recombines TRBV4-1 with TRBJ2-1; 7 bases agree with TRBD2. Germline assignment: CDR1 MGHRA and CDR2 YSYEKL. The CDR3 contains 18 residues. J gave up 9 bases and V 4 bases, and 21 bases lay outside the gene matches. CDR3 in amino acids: CASSPLAGATRGKTEQFF. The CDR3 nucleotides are TGCGCCAGCAGCCCCCTGGCGGGAGCCACACGAGGGAAGACTGAGCAGTTCTTC.

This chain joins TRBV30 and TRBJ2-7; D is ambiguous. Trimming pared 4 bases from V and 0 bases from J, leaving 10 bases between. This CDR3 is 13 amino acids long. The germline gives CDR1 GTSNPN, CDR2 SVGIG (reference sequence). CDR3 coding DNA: TGTGCCTGGACGAACGGATCCTCCTACGAGCAGTACTTC. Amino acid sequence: CAWTNGSSYEQYF. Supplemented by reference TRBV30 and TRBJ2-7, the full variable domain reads SQTIHQWPATLVQPVGSPLSLECTVEGTSNPNLYWYRQAAGRGLQLLFYSVGIGQISSEVPQNLSASRPQDRQFILSSKKLLLSDSGFYLCAWTNGSSYEQYFGPGTRLTVT.

For the CDR3, the DNA is TGTGCCAGCAGTGAAACCTTGGAGGGGGCGCGTCTCCCAATAAACTATGGCTACACCTTC. Translation: CASSETLEGARLPINYGYTF. The chain couples TRBV2 to TRBJ1-2, with TRBD1 matching over 7 bases. Germline CDR1 is SNHLY and CDR2 is FYNNEI. With 2 bases clipped from V and 2 bases from J, the junction kept 20 bases outside the gene matches. This CDR3 has 20 amino acids.

Here the CDR3 reads CASSVGDRFTGELFF. DNA of the CDR3: TGTGCCAGCAGTGTAGGCGACAGGTTCACCGGGGAGCTGTTTTTT. This chain links TRBV27 with TRBJ2-2, with D perhaps matching TRBD1 (6 bases). Trimming pared 5 bases from V and 4 bases from J, leaving 14 bases between. The germline V gene encodes CDR1 MNHEY and CDR2 SMNVEV (reference sequence). The CDR3 consists of 15 residues.

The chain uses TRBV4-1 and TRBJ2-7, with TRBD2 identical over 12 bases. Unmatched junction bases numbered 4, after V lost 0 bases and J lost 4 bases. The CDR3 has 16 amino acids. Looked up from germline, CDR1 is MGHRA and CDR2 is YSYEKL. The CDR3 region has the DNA TGCGCCAGCAGCCAAGATCCGGGACTAGCGGGTTACGAGCAGTACTTC. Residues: CASSQDPGLAGYEQYF.

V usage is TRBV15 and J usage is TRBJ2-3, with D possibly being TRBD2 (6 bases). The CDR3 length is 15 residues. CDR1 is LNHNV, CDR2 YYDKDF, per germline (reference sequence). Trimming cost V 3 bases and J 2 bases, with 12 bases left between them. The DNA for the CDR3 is TGTGCCACCAGCAGGGGACTTCTAGCCACAGATACGCAGTATTTT. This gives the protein CATSRGLLATDTQYF.

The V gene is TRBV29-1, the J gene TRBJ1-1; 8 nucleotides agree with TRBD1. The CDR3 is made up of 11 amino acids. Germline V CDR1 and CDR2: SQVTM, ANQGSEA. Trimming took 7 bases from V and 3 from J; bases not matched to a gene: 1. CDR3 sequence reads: CSADRDTEAFF. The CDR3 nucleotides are TGCAGCGCGGACAGGGACACTGAAGCTTTCTTT.

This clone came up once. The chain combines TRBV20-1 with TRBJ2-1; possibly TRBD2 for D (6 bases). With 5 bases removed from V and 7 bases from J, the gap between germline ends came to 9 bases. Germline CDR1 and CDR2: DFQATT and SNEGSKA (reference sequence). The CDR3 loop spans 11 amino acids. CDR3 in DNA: TGCAGTGCTCGGAGGGGTAATGAGCAGTTCTTC. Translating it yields CSARRGNEQFF.

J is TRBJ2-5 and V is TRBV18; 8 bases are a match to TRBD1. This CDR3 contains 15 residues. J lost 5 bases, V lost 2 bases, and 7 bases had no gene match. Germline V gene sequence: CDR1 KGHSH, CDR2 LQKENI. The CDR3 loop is CASSPGTGGWETQYF. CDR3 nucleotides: TGTGCCAGCTCACCAGGCACAGGGGGATGGGAGACCCAGTACTTC.

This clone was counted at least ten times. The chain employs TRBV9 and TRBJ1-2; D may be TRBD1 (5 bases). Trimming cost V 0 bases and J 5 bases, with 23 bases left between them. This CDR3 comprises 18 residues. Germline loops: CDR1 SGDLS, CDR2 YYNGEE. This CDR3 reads CASSVDPGTYYVAYGYTF. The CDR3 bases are TGTGCCAGCAGCGTAGATCCGGGGACCTATTACGTTGCATATGGCTACACCTTC.

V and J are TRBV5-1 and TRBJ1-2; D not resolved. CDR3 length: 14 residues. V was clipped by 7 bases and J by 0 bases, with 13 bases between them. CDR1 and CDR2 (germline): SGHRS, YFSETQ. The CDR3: CASSNAPSNYGYTF. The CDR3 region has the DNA TGCGCCAGCTCGAACGCCCCTTCTAACTATGGCTACACCTTC.

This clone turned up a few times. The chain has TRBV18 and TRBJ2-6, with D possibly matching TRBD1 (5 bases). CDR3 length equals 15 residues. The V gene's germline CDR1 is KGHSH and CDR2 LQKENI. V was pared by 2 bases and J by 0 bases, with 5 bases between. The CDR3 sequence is CASSPRGSGANVLTF. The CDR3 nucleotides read TGTGCCAGCTCACCAAGGGGCTCTGGGGCCAACGTCCTGACTTTC.